The 15 T cell receptor beta chains below were found in one sample sequenced in a study of blood T cell repertoires in COVID-19. The protocol was immunoSEQ multiplex PCR, while the TCRdb copy is restricted to in-frame clones and leaves out a portion. The sample yields about 76,000 clones, approximately 78% seen once. The sample consisted of peripheral blood. The receptor set was obtained from a human donor in a cohort sampled during active COVID-19.

The rearrangement links TRBV7-3 to TRBJ2-3; 13 nucleotides match TRBD2. Germline lookup yields CDR1 SGHTA and CDR2 FQGTGA. The junction had 5 bases not matched to a gene; V was cut back by 4 bases and J by 4 bases. CDR3 size: 16 residues. The CDR3 loop is CASSSSTSGGADTQYF. CDR3 nucleotides: TGTGCCAGCAGCTCCAGTACTAGCGGGGGGGCAGATACGCAGTATTTT.

V and J are TRBV19 and TRBJ2-7; 11 bases are a match to TRBD2. Per the germline V gene, CDR1 is LNHDA and CDR2 is SQIVND (reference sequence). The trim removed 5 bases at V and 2 bases at J, leaving 8 bases unmatched. The CDR3 loop spans 16 amino acids. This CDR3 is CASSVLTSGGTYEQYF. CDR3 coding DNA: TGTGCCAGTAGTGTTCTAACTAGCGGGGGAACCTACGAGCAGTACTTC.

The chain has TRBV2 and TRBJ2-3; TRBD2 agrees at 8 bases. V was pared by 8 bases and J by 6 bases, with 7 bases of the junction left unmatched. CDR1 and CDR2 from the germline V gene are SNHLY and FYNNEI. There are 13 residues in the CDR3. This chain's CDR3 is CASGTSGSDTQYF. CDR3 nucleotides: TGTGCCAGCGGGACTAGTGGGTCGGATACGCAGTATTTT.

This clone was seen only once. This chain uses TRBV7-8 with TRBJ1-3; D possibly corresponds to TRBD1 (5 bases). The CDR3 is made up of 16 amino acids. Germline assignment: CDR1 SGHVS and CDR2 FQNEAQ. The V gene lost 4 bases and the J gene lost 3 bases, with 16 bases spanning the gap. The CDR3 protein is CASSSGRVRHGNTIYF. The CDR3 nucleotides are TGTGCCAGCAGCTCGGGCAGGGTACGACATGGAAACACCATATATTTT. The full variable domain, in which reference TRBV7-8 and TRBJ1-3 provide the parts outside the CDR3, is GAGVSQSPRYKVAKRGQDVALRCDPISGHVSLFWYQQALGQGPEFLTYFQNEAQLDKSGLPSDRFFAERPEGSVSTLKIQRTQQEDSAVYLCASSSGRVRHGNTIYFGEGSWLTVV.

The genes are TRBV2 and TRBJ2-1, with D possibly matching TRBD2 (6 bases). The germline V gene has CDR1 SNHLY and CDR2 FYNNEI. The V gene lost 3 bases and the J gene lost 9 bases, with 15 bases spanning the gap. CDR3 size: 14 residues. The CDR3 region is CASSETRVAAEQFF. CDR3 coding DNA: TGTGCCAGCAGTGAGACCCGGGTAGCGGCTGAGCAGTTCTTC.

V gene TRBV11-1 combines with J gene TRBJ2-7, with 8 bases that match TRBD1. CDR3 length: 15 amino acids. V was pared by 2 bases and J by 3 bases, with 6 bases of the junction left unmatched. Germline CDR1 and CDR2: SGHAT and FQDESV (reference sequence). CDR3 amino acids: CASSLWGDRGYEQYF. The CDR3, as DNA: TGTGCCAGCAGCTTATGGGGCGACAGGGGCTACGAGCAGTACTTC.

This clone was recorded many times. The chain is built from TRBV7-2 and TRBJ2-7, with a possible D match to TRBD2 (7 bases). Germline V gene sequence: CDR1 SGHTA, CDR2 FQGNSA. The CDR3 totals 14 residues. With 6 bases removed from V and 4 bases from J, the gap between germline ends came to 16 bases. The CDR3 DNA reads as TGTGCCAGCAGAGGGGGGGGATTCGAATACGAGCAGTACTTC. Its translation: CASRGGGFEYEQYF.

Points on this clone: One end of the junction varies from germline; a read error may be responsible. This chain links TRBV7-2 with TRBJ1-2; D not resolved. CDR3 size: 13 residues. Germline CDR1 SGHTA, CDR2 FQGNSA. CDR3 DNA: TGTGCCAGCAACTTAGGAGTAGCGTATGGCTACACCTTC. Protein: CASNLGVAYGYTF.

The chain links TRBV2 to TRBJ1-6; a weak D match, TRBD1 (5 bases). CDR1 is SNHLY, CDR2 FYNNEI, per germline. Between the trimmed V and J ends, which lost 6 bases and 9 bases, there was a span of 15 bases. The CDR3 is 14 amino acids. CDR3 residues: CASSATDSSSPLHF. DNA for the CDR3: TGTGCCAGCAGCGCTACCGACAGTTCTTCACCCCTCCACTTT.

The chain joins TRBV29-1 to TRBJ2-7, with TRBD1 identical over 8 bases. The CDR3 covers 13 residues. Germline V lookup: CDR1 SQVTM, CDR2 ANQGSEA. J gave up 6 bases and V 3 bases, and 7 bases lay outside the gene matches. CDR3 in DNA: TGCAGCGTTGAGGGGCAGGGGGCAAGCGAGCAGTACTTC. Translating gives CSVEGQGASEQYF.

The V gene is TRBV28, the J gene TRBJ1-5; D remains ambiguous. The CDR3 extends over 13 amino acids. The germline V gene encodes CDR1 MDHEN and CDR2 SYDVKM. V gave up 5 bases and J gave up 6 bases, with 11 bases separating them. CDR3 loop: CASSPMRFQPQHF. The CDR3 coding sequence is TGTGCCAGCAGTCCTATGCGGTTTCAGCCCCAGCATTTT.

This clone has a single count. This rearrangement joins TRBV11-2 to TRBJ2-3; D may be TRBD2 (6 bases). V was pared by 4 bases and J by 4 bases, with 24 bases between. Per the germline V gene, CDR1 is SGHAT and CDR2 is FQNNGV. The CDR3 has 18 amino acids. In DNA, the CDR3 is TGTGCCAGCAGCTCTCCCCGCAGAGGCGGGGTGCCCCCAGATACGCAGTATTTT. This gives the protein CASSSPRRGGVPPDTQYF. Full variable domain (rest looked up from reference TRBV11-2 and TRBJ2-3): EAGVAQSPRYKIIEKRQSVAFWCNPISGHATLYWYQQILGQGPKLLIQFQNNGVVDDSQLPKDRFSAERLKGVDSTLKIQPAKLEDSAVYLCASSSPRRGGVPPDTQYFGPGTRLTVL.

The chain is built from TRBV24-1 and TRBJ2-2, with 14 bases fitting TRBD2. Germline V gives CDR1 KGHDR, CDR2 SFDVKD. This CDR3 spans 19 amino acids. The junction had 12 bases not matched to a gene; V was cut back by 4 bases and J by 6 bases. CDR3 sequence reads: CATSDPGTSGGERPGELFF. CDR3 nucleotide sequence: TGTGCCACCAGTGACCCCGGGACTAGCGGGGGTGAGAGGCCCGGGGAGCTGTTTTTT.

J is TRBJ2-7 and V is TRBV6-2 or TRBV6-3, with D possibly TRBD1 on 5 matching bases. The CDR3 covers 13 residues. Germline V gives CDR1 MNHEY, CDR2 SVGEGT. V was cut by 5 bases and J by 1 base, with 9 bases left in between. In nucleotides, the CDR3 is TGTGCCAGCAGTCACAGGAATTCCTACGAGCAGTACTTC. This translates into CASSHRNSYEQYF.

The chain combines TRBV7-3 with TRBJ2-1, with D possibly TRBD1 on 6 matching bases. The V gene lost 3 bases and the J gene lost 0 bases, with 9 bases spanning the gap. There are 15 residues in the CDR3. Germline V CDR1 and CDR2: SGHTA, FQGTGA. The CDR3 here is CASSLGASSYNEQFF. CDR3 in DNA: TGTGCCAGCAGCTTGGGGGCCAGCTCCTACAATGAGCAGTTCTTC.